This T cell receptor beta chain was observed in a study of T cells after yellow fever vaccination. 5'RACE template switching produced TCR cDNA carrying a universal primer site and UMIs. A single record per CDR3 protein comes from TCRdb applying MiXCR to the 5' RACE reads. The repertoire includes 150,000 to 200,000 distinct CDR3 sequences, approximately 10% of them detected once, and roughly a third sits in the top ten. General observations from the study: The booster response re-showed most primary clones: approximately 95% CD4, over 80% CD8.

As regards this clonotype: Its antigen is undetermined.

This receptor was identified in a man aged 18 to 29 who received the YFV17D yellow fever vaccine. Material: CD8+ T cells sorted from PBMCs, obtained 45 days after the yellow fever booster vaccination.

DNA for the CDR3: TGCGCCAGCAGCCAAGTTTTTAGCAGCTATAGCAATCAGCCCCAGCATTTT. Protein product: CASSQVFSSYSNQPQHF. The V and J genes are TRBV4-1 and TRBJ1-5; no firm D call. Germline V CDR1 and CDR2: MGHRA, YSYEKL. The CDR3 contains 17 residues. V was shortened by 1 base and J by 0 bases, with 13 bases between the two germline ends.